These 18 T cell receptor beta chains were all obtained from the same sample, sequenced in a study of response to subunit inactivated influenza vaccine. TCRdb re-called the RT-PCR reads with MiXCR, one entry per CDR3 protein. The table lists roughly 790,000 distinct CDR3 sequences, about 20% of them singletons. Specimen: PBMCs from blood, collected roughly 5 days after vaccination. These receptors came from a man over 45 who received an inactivated influenza vaccine.

This clonotype has just a few counts. CDR3 sequence (DNA): TGCAGTGCTAGAGATAGACAGGCTGGGGCCAACGTCCTGACTTTC. It specifies CSARDRQAGANVLTF. This chain uses TRBV20-1 with TRBJ2-6, with a tentative D call TRBD1 (6 bases). Germline lookup yields CDR1 DFQATT and CDR2 SNEGSKA (reference sequence). V was shortened by 0 bases and J by 2 bases, with 8 bases between the two germline ends. The CDR3 totals 15 residues.

This clonotype was seen only a few times. The chain couples TRBV4-1 to TRBJ2-2; 14 bases match TRBD2. This CDR3 has 16 amino acids. CDR1 is MGHRA, CDR2 YSYEKL, per germline. J lost 6 bases, V lost 6 bases, and 6 bases had no gene match. Here the CDR3 reads CASSLGTSGGAGELFF. CDR3 DNA sequence: TGCGCCAGCAGTCTAGGGACTAGCGGGGGTGCCGGGGAGCTGTTTTTT.

The J gene is TRBJ2-1, the V gene TRBV5-6; TRBD1 matches at 7 bases. Per germline, CDR1 SGHDT and CDR2 YYEEEE. Losses at the gene ends were 5 bases for V and 7 bases for J; bases not matched to a gene: 12. The CDR3 has 15 residues. CDR3 region: CASSFPNRGWNEQFF. The CDR3 DNA reads TGTGCCAGCAGTTTCCCAAACAGGGGCTGGAATGAGCAGTTCTTC.

This clonotype has only a few counts. This chain uses TRBV4-2 with TRBJ1-4; no clear D gene. The germline V and J ends were trimmed by 0 bases and 17 bases, with 10 bases remaining between them. The CDR3 sequence is 11 residues long. Germline V gene sequence: CDR1 LGHNA, CDR2 YNFKEQ. CDR3 sequence reads: CASSQDEQPFF. As DNA, the CDR3 is TGTGCCAGCAGCCAAGATGAACAGCCTTTTTTT.

This rearrangement joins TRBV7-9 to TRBJ2-1, with 8 bases fitting TRBD2. CDR1 SEHNR and CDR2 FQNEAQ come from the germline V gene (reference sequence). The CDR3 runs 15 residues. Trimming at V came to 6 bases and at J to 4 bases, leaving 8 bases not matched to a gene. The CDR3 reads CASRGGLGEYNEQFF. The DNA of the CDR3 is TGTGCCAGCAGGGGGGGACTAGGAGAATACAATGAGCAGTTCTTC.

The chain couples TRBV5-1 to TRBJ2-1, with 14 bases identical to TRBD2. Germline CDR1 reads SGHRS; CDR2 reads YFSETQ. The trim removed 3 bases at V and 7 bases at J, leaving 6 bases unmatched. CDR3 size: 16 residues. The CDR3 reads CASSSPGLAGVNEQFF. In DNA form, the CDR3 reads TGCGCCAGCAGCTCACCGGGACTAGCGGGGGTGAATGAGCAGTTCTTC.

V is TRBV12-2 and J is TRBJ1-5. TRBV12-2 is a pseudogene segment. The length of the CDR3 is 14 residues. The CDR3 protein is CASRQGGGAQPQHF. As DNA, the CDR3 is TGTGCAAGTCGCCAGGGCGGGGGGGCTCAGCCCCAGCATTTT.

The genes are TRBV11-2 and TRBJ2-1; D not resolved. The germline V gene has CDR1 SGHAT and CDR2 FQNNGV. The V end lost 5 bases, the J end lost 5 bases, and 10 bases lay between the germline ends. CDR3 length: 13 residues. CDR3 in amino acids: CASSATADNEQFF. Written as DNA, the CDR3 is TGTGCCAGCAGCGCGACTGCTGACAATGAGCAGTTCTTC.

The V call is TRBV20-1, the J call TRBJ1-2, with 8 nucleotides matching TRBD1. The CDR3 has 16 amino acids. The ends lost 3 bases at V and 3 bases at J; junction bases unmatched: 12. Germline CDR1 and CDR2: DFQATT and SNEGSKA (reference sequence). CDR3 in amino acids: CSASQGAYSPHYGYTF. The CDR3 DNA follows: TGCAGTGCTAGTCAGGGGGCGTATTCCCCACACTATGGCTACACCTTC.

This clonotype showed up just a few times. The chain has TRBV12-3 or TRBV12-4 and TRBJ2-7; D unclear. The CDR3 length is 16 residues. Trimming removed 5 bases from V and 2 bases from J, with 19 bases in between. CDR3 coding DNA: TGTGCCAGCAGTGGTCAACCGAATAGGCCTACCTACGAGCAGTACTTC. Translating gives CASSGQPNRPTYEQYF.

This clonotype has just a few counts. The chain joins TRBV20-1 to TRBJ2-3, with D uncertain. This CDR3 comprises 15 residues. V lost 2 bases to trimming and J lost 1 base, with 13 bases between them. Germline CDR1 and CDR2: DFQATT and SNEGSKA (reference sequence). CDR3 nucleotides: TGCAGTGCTAGACCCCGGCTAGTTGGCACAGATACGCAGTATTTT. Protein: CSARPRLVGTDTQYF.

The CDR3: CASSLGLAGGKQFF. CDR3 sequence (DNA): TGTGCCAGCAGCTTGGGACTAGCGGGGGGAAAGCAGTTCTTC. This chain links TRBV7-2 with TRBJ2-1; 15 nucleotides agree with TRBD2. Losses at the gene ends were 3 bases for V and 11 bases for J; bases not matched to a gene: 2. From germline, CDR1 is SGHTA and CDR2 FQGNSA. The CDR3 totals 14 residues.

This sequence joins TRBV10-3 and TRBJ1-2; D may be TRBD1 (6 bases). Looked up from germline, CDR1 is ENHRY and CDR2 is SYGVKD. The CDR3 consists of 12 residues. V was cut by 11 bases and J by 1 base, with 11 bases left in between. The CDR3 loop reads CAARGGNYGYTF. CDR3 sequence (DNA): TGTGCCGCCAGGGGCGGTAACTATGGCTACACCTTC.

The chain has TRBV9 and TRBJ2-7, with 14 bases aligning to TRBD2. After removal of 3 bases from V and 6 bases from J, the junction contained 8 bases not matched to a gene. This CDR3 is built from 16 residues. The germline V gene has CDR1 SGDLS and CDR2 YYNGEE. CDR3 sequence reads: CASSAPGLAGVGEQYF. CDR3 nucleotide sequence: TGTGCCAGCAGCGCGCCGGGACTAGCGGGAGTAGGCGAGCAGTACTTC.

The chain carries TRBV20-1 and TRBJ2-3; 14 bases fit TRBD2. V gave up 6 bases and J gave up 6 bases; unmatched junction bases: 14. The CDR3 has 17 residues. CDR1 is DFQATT, CDR2 SNEGSKA, per germline (reference sequence). This CDR3 reads CSATLPTSGRVWDTQYF. For the CDR3, the DNA is TGCAGTGCCACCCTCCCGACTAGCGGGAGGGTGTGGGATACGCAGTATTTT.

The chain uses TRBV29-1 and TRBJ2-3; D assignment may be TRBD1 or TRBD2 (5 bases each). Germline CDR1 and CDR2: SQVTM and ANQGSEA. V lost 4 bases and J lost 1, with 9 bases in between. This CDR3 has 13 residues. The CDR3 bases are TGCAGCGTTGCCCGGGACGGCACAGATACGCAGTATTTT. It yields the protein CSVARDGTDTQYF.

This clonotype was counted between two and nine times. The chain uses TRBV7-8 and TRBJ2-4, with D possibly TRBD2 on 5 matching bases. Looked up from germline, CDR1 is SGHVS and CDR2 is FQNEAQ. The CDR3 has 16 residues. The V and J ends lost 5 bases and 6 bases respectively, with 20 bases between them. The CDR3 DNA sequence: TGTGCCAGCAGCCCCAGGAGAGGGAAGAAAGCAAACATTCAGTACTTC. Translation: CASSPRRGKKANIQYF.

This clonotype was observed a few times. This chain uses TRBV6-2 or TRBV6-3 with TRBJ1-1; 7 bases line up with TRBD1. Germline CDR1 MNHEY, CDR2 SVGEGT. The V gene end was trimmed by 7 bases and the J gene end by 4 bases; junction bases not matched to a gene: 6. This CDR3 spans 13 amino acids. CDR3 in DNA: TGTGCCAGCAACGAGGACAGGTTCACTGAAGCTTTCTTT. Amino acid sequence: CASNEDRFTEAFF.